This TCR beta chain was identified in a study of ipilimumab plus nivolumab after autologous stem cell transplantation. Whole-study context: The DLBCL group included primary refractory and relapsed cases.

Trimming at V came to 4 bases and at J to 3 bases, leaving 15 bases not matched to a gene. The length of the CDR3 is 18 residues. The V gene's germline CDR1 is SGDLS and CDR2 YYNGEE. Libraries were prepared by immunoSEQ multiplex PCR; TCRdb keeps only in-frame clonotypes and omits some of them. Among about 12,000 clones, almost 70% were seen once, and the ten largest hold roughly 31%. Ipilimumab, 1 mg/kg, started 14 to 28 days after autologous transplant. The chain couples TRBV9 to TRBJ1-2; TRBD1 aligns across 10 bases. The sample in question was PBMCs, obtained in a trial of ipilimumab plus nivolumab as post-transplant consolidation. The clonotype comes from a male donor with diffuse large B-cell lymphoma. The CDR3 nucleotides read TGTGCCAGCAGCTTCCCCCGGGACAGGGGTGTCTCGGACTATGGCTACACCTTC. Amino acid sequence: CASSFPRDRGVSDYGYTF.